These 19 T cell receptor beta chains were all obtained from the same sample, sequenced in a study of breast tumors, draining lymph nodes, adjacent tissues. From the multiplex PCR reads, TCRdb called clonotypes with MiXCR, one entry per CDR3 protein. The sample records about 180,000 distinct CDR3 sequences, about 30% being singletons. Breast cancer patients provided tissue from their axillary draining lymph nodes. Material: axillary lymph node tissue. All receptors derive from a female donor with breast cancer. Some clones in this sample may be carry-over from other donors' samples.

This clonotype has ten or more counts. The chain couples TRBV20-1 to TRBJ2-5; tentatively, D is TRBD2 (7 bases). Per the germline V gene, CDR1 is DFQATT and CDR2 is SNEGSKA (reference sequence). This CDR3 has 15 amino acids. V was trimmed by 5 bases and J by 4 bases, leaving 20 bases between them. CDR3 bases: TGCAGTGCTTGGGGTGCGGGGGCTCTTTTAGAGACCCAGTACTTC. It specifies CSAWGAGALLETQYF.

V and J are TRBV6-1 and TRBJ2-7; no clear D gene. CDR1 is MNHNS, CDR2 SASEGT, per germline. The CDR3 is 14 amino acids. Deletions cut 2 bases from V and 2 bases from J, with 10 bases between. DNA for the CDR3: TGTGCCAGCAGTGAACTCCGTGGGCCCTACGAGCAGTACTTC. This gives the protein CASSELRGPYEQYF.

The CDR3 region has the DNA TGTGCCACCACCCCGGGGGCGGGGGAAAAACTGTTTTTT. Amino acid sequence: CATTPGAGEKLFF. The chain recombines TRBV25-1 with TRBJ1-4, with D possibly being TRBD1 (6 bases). Trimming pared 10 bases from V and 8 bases from J, leaving 17 bases between. CDR1 and CDR2 from the germline V gene are MGHDK and SYGVNS. The CDR3 is made up of 13 amino acids.

This clonotype was seen a single time. Because the CDR3's place on the DNA is in doubt, the DNA is left out and the CDR3 is given as listed by TCRdb. The chain combines TRBV5-5 with TRBJ1-5; the D segment call TRBD1 is taken from the table without a DNA check. Germline CDR1 and CDR2: SGHKS and YYEKEE (reference sequence). With termini counted, the CDR3 has 22 amino acids. The CDR3 loop reads CASSLIGGEGNTEAFFGQPQHF.

V and J are TRBV9 and TRBJ2-3; D is uncertain. V was shortened by 2 bases and J by 2 bases, with 18 bases between the two germline ends. The CDR3 contains 17 residues. Germline CDR1 reads SGDLS; CDR2 reads YYNGEE. Here the CDR3 DNA reads TGTGCCAGCAGCGTCGGGTGGGCCAACTTCTACACAGATACGCAGTATTTT. Its translation is CASSVGWANFYTDTQYF.

This clonotype was recorded at least ten times. The chain uses TRBV6-1 and TRBJ2-7, with 8 bases identical to TRBD1. Germline CDR1 is MNHNS and CDR2 is SASEGT. The CDR3 has 15 residues. The trim removed 3 bases at V and 3 bases at J, leaving 7 bases unmatched. The CDR3 is CASSEPGTGFYEQYF. The DNA for the CDR3 is TGTGCCAGCAGTGAGCCCGGGACAGGATTCTACGAGCAGTACTTC.

This clonotype came up a few times. V usage is TRBV11-2 and J usage is TRBJ2-2, with 10 bases that match TRBD1. CDR1 is SGHAT, CDR2 FQNNGV, per germline. V shed 8 bases and J 5 bases; nucleotides not matched to a gene: 11. The CDR3 consists of 16 residues. CDR3 coding DNA: TGTGCCAGCTCACCGTCGACAGGGGGCAGAACCGGGGAGCTGTTTTTT. Translation: CASSPSTGGRTGELFF.

This clonotype was observed once. The germline gene is not matched at one end of the junction; a read error may be the cause. The chain joins TRBV11-3 to TRBJ2-2; D possibly corresponds to TRBD2 (5 bases). The CDR3 loop spans 15 amino acids. The germline V gene encodes CDR1 SGHNT and CDR2 YENEEA. The CDR3 DNA reads as TGTGTCAGCAGCTTAGTTGGGCGGGACACCGGGGAGCTGTTTTTT. This encodes CVSSLVGRDTGELFF.

The V gene is TRBV9, the J gene TRBJ2-2; 10 bases align to TRBD2. CDR1 is SGDLS, CDR2 YYNGEE, per germline. The CDR3 spans 16 residues. Unmatched junction bases numbered 4, after V lost 0 bases and J lost 5 bases. The CDR3 nucleotides are TGTGCCAGCAGCGTAGGAACGACTAGCGGGACCGGGGAGCTGTTTTTT. This translates into CASSVGTTSGTGELFF.

This clonotype came up a few times. The chain joins TRBV19 to TRBJ2-1, with a weak D call TRBD2 (6 bases). The V gene's germline CDR1 is LNHDA and CDR2 SQIVND (reference sequence). This CDR3 is 16 amino acids long. V lost 5 bases and J 5 bases, leaving 19 bases between the germline ends. CDR3 in amino acids: CASSDYGAGFNNEQFF. CDR3 nucleotide sequence: TGTGCCAGTAGTGACTACGGGGCGGGGTTTAACAATGAGCAGTTCTTC.

As to this clonotype: This may stem from a read error, because a much larger clone lies one nucleotide away. The gene calls are TRBV5-1 and TRBJ2-5; D gene ambiguous. Germline V gene lookup returns CDR1 SGHRS and CDR2 YFSETQ. V lost 1 base and J lost 5, with 18 bases in between. The CDR3 totals 16 residues. In DNA, the CDR3 is TGCGCCAGCAGCTTGATCCCGAGGACCCCCCAGGAGACCCAGTACTTC. Encoded protein: CASSLIPRTPQETQYF.

This clonotype was observed at least ten times. The genes are TRBV30 and TRBJ1-3, with no clear D. The germline CDR1 and CDR2 sequences are GTSNPN and SVGIG (reference sequence). V lost 1 base and J 3 bases, leaving 4 bases between the germline ends. This CDR3 contains 12 residues. The CDR3 coding sequence is TGTGCCTGGAGTGCGTTTGGAAACACCATATATTTT. This encodes CAWSAFGNTIYF.

This rearrangement joins TRBV12-3 or TRBV12-4 to TRBJ1-2; D may be TRBD1 (6 bases). The V and J ends lost 5 bases and 4 bases respectively, with 8 bases between them. The CDR3 contains 12 residues. The DNA of the CDR3 is TGTGCCAGCAGTGCACAGGGCTATGGCTACACCTTC. Protein sequence: CASSAQGYGYTF.

This clonotype has at least ten counts. The rearrangement uses TRBV11-3 and TRBJ1-6, with TRBD1 matching over 9 bases. Germline V gene lookup returns CDR1 SGHNT and CDR2 YENEEA. The V gene end was trimmed by 5 bases and the J gene end by 11 bases; junction bases not matched to a gene: 7. The CDR3 covers 14 residues. CDR3 bases: TGTGCCAGCAGCGACAAACAGGGGGCGACACCCCTCCACTTT. This translates into CASSDKQGATPLHF.

This clonotype came up many times. The chain employs TRBV2 and TRBJ2-1; no definite D call. Germline V lookup: CDR1 SNHLY, CDR2 FYNNEI. V lost 6 bases and J 4 bases, leaving 10 bases between the germline ends. This CDR3 has 13 amino acids. The CDR3 region is CASRADPYNEQFF. Here the CDR3 DNA reads TGTGCCAGCAGGGCAGACCCGTACAATGAGCAGTTCTTC.

The chain has TRBV24-1 and TRBJ2-3, with a weak D call TRBD2 (6 bases). Between the trimmed V and J ends, which lost 5 bases and 5 bases, there was a span of 19 bases. Germline-derived CDR1 and CDR2 are KGHDR and SFDVKD. The CDR3 has 16 amino acids. In nucleotides, the CDR3 is TGTGCCACCAGTGCTAGACTCGGGAGAGGCGGAGATACGCAGTATTTT. Translated, it gives CATSARLGRGGDTQYF.

Concerning this clonotype itself: At one end, the junction sequence differs from germline, possibly due to a read error. This chain joins TRBV7-2 and TRBJ2-3; 7 positions match TRBD2. The CDR3 is 15 residues long. Germline loops: CDR1 SGHTA, CDR2 FQGNSA. For the CDR3, the DNA is TGTGCCAGCAGCTTAGAGGCGGGAGTCACAGGTACGCAGTATTTT. Translation gives CASSLEAGVTGTQYF.

As regards this clonotype: The final CDR3 position lacks the conserved phenylalanine or tryptophan, pointing to a likely read error. The rearrangement links TRBV12-3 or TRBV12-4 to TRBJ1-1; no clear D gene. CDR3 length: 17 amino acids. The germline V and J ends were trimmed by 8 bases and 0 bases, with 22 bases remaining between them. The CDR3 nucleotides read TGTGCCAGCCTAACCAGGTCTAGACACAACATGAACACTGAAGCTTTCTGT. It codes for CASLTRSRHNMNTEAFC.

The sample holds many counts of this clonotype. The rearrangement links TRBV9 to TRBJ2-5, with 7 nucleotides matching TRBD1. J gave up 3 bases and V 4 bases, and 3 bases lay outside the gene matches. The CDR3 covers 13 residues. Looked up from germline, CDR1 is SGDLS and CDR2 is YYNGEE. CDR3 region: CASSPGTEETQYF. CDR3 DNA: TGTGCCAGCAGCCCCGGGACAGAAGAGACCCAGTACTTC.